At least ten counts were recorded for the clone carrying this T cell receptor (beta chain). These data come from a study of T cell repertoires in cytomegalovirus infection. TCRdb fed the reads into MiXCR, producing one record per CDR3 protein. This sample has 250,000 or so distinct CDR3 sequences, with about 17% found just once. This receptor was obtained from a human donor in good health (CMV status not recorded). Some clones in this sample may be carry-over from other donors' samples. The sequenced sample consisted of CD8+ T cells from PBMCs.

Here the CDR3 reads CASIPQVDDRGSYEQYF. Here the CDR3 DNA reads TGTGCCAGCATCCCCCAGGTGGACGACAGAGGCTCCTACGAGCAGTACTTC. The chain has TRBV7-9 and TRBJ2-7; a possible D gene is TRBD1 (5 bases). CDR1 is SEHNR and CDR2 is FQNEAQ in the germline V gene (reference sequence). V lost 7 bases and J 0 bases, leaving 22 bases between the germline ends. CDR3 length equals 17 residues.